Below, 14 T cell receptor beta chains from the same sample are listed, as sequenced in a study of Ad26.COV2.S vaccination and SARS-CoV-2 variants. The assay was immunoSEQ multiplex PCR, and TCRdb's table has in-frame clones only and misses some. Of 350,000 to 550,000 clones in the sample, roughly nine tenths were seen once. Treatment indicated: roughly 20 received Ad26.COV2.S at low or high dose, single or two shots; 5 received placebo; per-sample allocation not given. Repertoires come from day 63 after the first vaccine or placebo injection. The sample in question was peripheral blood, obtained in a trial of Ad26.COV2.S vaccine versus placebo. These receptors originate from a person aged 18-60 years who received the Ad26.COV2.S COVID-19 vaccine or a placebo.

V and J are TRBV30 and TRBJ1-5, with D unclear. Germline CDR1 and CDR2: GTSNPN and SVGIG (reference sequence). The V end was cut by 3 bases, the J end by 2 bases, with 14 bases between. The CDR3 is 15 amino acids. For the CDR3, the DNA is TGTGCCTGGAGCGCCCTCGGACGGCGCAATCAGCCCCAGCATTTT. The encoded protein is CAWSALGRRNQPQHF.

On this clone: This specimen includes other DNA sequences encoding the same CDR3. This chain links TRBV5-4 with TRBJ1-5; a weak D match, TRBD1 (5 bases). The germline V gene encodes CDR1 SGHNT and CDR2 YYREEE (reference sequence). V lost 4 bases and J 7 bases, leaving 12 bases between the germline ends. This CDR3 is built from 13 residues. The CDR3 DNA reads TGTGCCAGCAGCCCGGGGTGGGGGCAGCCCCAGCATTTT. This translates into CASSPGWGQPQHF.

V usage is TRBV7-2 and J usage is TRBJ2-7; the D is unclear. Between the trimmed V and J ends, which lost 1 base and 5 bases, there was a span of 9 bases. Germline V gene lookup returns CDR1 SGHTA and CDR2 FQGNSA. This CDR3 is built from 13 residues. This chain's CDR3 is CASSLERYDEQYF. The DNA for the CDR3 is TGTGCCAGCAGCTTAGAGAGGTACGACGAGCAGTACTTC.

This chain joins TRBV18 and TRBJ1-2, with D hard to call. CDR3 length equals 14 residues. Trimming removed 3 bases at V and 1 base at J, with 9 bases between. Germline V gene data show CDR1 as KGHSH and CDR2 as LQKENI. CDR3 sequence (DNA): TGTGCCAGCTCACCGTCCGCGGTTAACTATGGCTACACCTTC. This gives the protein CASSPSAVNYGYTF.

CDR3 loop: CASSQALAGNTGELFF. The CDR3 nucleotides read TGCGCCAGCAGCCAAGCTCTAGCGGGAAACACCGGGGAGCTGTTTTTT. This rearrangement joins TRBV4-3 to TRBJ2-2, with 9 bases lining up with TRBD2. The V gene end was trimmed by 1 base and the J gene end by 2 bases; junction bases not matched to a gene: 2. Germline values: CDR1 LGHNA, CDR2 YSLEER. CDR3 length: 16 residues.

The J gene is TRBJ1-3, the V gene TRBV6-6; the match to TRBD1 covers 9 bases. Germline V lookup: CDR1 MNHNY, CDR2 SVGAGI (reference sequence). V was pared by 5 bases and J by 0 bases, with 5 bases of the junction left unmatched. The CDR3 has 16 residues. The CDR3 protein is CASSATGGASGNTIYF. As DNA, the CDR3 is TGTGCCAGCAGTGCGACAGGGGGGGCCTCTGGAAACACCATATATTTT.

The chain employs TRBV9 and TRBJ1-2, with 8 positions matching TRBD1. Germline V gene data show CDR1 as SGDLS and CDR2 as YYNGEE. The junction had 8 bases not matched to a gene; V was cut back by 0 bases and J by 4 bases. The CDR3 loop spans 16 amino acids. CDR3 residues: CASSVDPGQGGYGYTF. In DNA form, the CDR3 reads TGTGCCAGCAGCGTAGACCCCGGACAGGGCGGCTATGGCTACACCTTC.

J is TRBJ2-7 and V is TRBV12-3 or TRBV12-4; 8 bases agree with TRBD1. The CDR3 loop spans 13 amino acids. V dropped 3 bases and J dropped 2; count of bases not matched to a gene: 0. The CDR3: CASSLDRAYEQYF. CDR3 sequence (DNA): TGTGCCAGCAGTTTGGACAGGGCCTACGAGCAGTACTTC.

This rearrangement joins TRBV29-1 to TRBJ2-1; 9 bases agree with TRBD2. Germline V gene sequence: CDR1 SQVTM, CDR2 ANQGSEA. J was trimmed by 7 bases and V by 6 bases; bases with no gene match: 1. This CDR3 comprises 11 residues. The CDR3 DNA reads as TGCAGCGTCGGACTAGCGAATGAGCAGTTCTTC. This gives the protein CSVGLANEQFF.

The CDR3 DNA reads TGCAGCGTTGCAGGGACGATGAGGAATGAGCAGTTCTTC. Translation gives CSVAGTMRNEQFF. The J gene is TRBJ2-1, the V gene TRBV29-1; D may match TRBD1 or TRBD2 (5 bases each). The V gene lost 4 bases and the J gene lost 7 bases, with 14 bases spanning the gap. CDR1 and CDR2 (germline): SQVTM, ANQGSEA. The CDR3 totals 13 residues.

In this sample, this clone turned up once. The chain carries TRBV9 and TRBJ2-2; 8 bases fit TRBD2. CDR1 and CDR2 (germline): SGDLS, YYNGEE. The V gene end was trimmed by 0 bases and the J gene end by 3 bases; junction bases not matched to a gene: 4. This CDR3 contains 16 residues. The CDR3 here is CASSVGAAGDTGELFF. The CDR3, as DNA: TGTGCCAGCAGCGTAGGAGCAGCGGGGGACACCGGGGAGCTGTTTTTT.

The chain is built from TRBV3-1 (or the pseudogene TRBV3-2) and TRBJ1-4; D might be TRBD1 (5 bases). From germline, CDR1 is LGHDT and CDR2 YNNKEL (reference sequence). Trimming took 0 bases from V and 7 from J, leaving 15 bases between them. The CDR3 runs 16 residues. CDR3 nucleotides: TGTGCCAGCAGCCAAGAAGATCGCGGGGGTAGTGAAAAACTGTTTTTT. This gives the protein CASSQEDRGGSEKLFF.

This chain connects TRBV13 to TRBJ1-3; D not certain. CDR3 length: 15 residues. Deletions cut 2 bases from V and 0 bases from J, with 8 bases between. CDR1 and CDR2 from the germline V gene are PRHDT and FYEKMQ (reference sequence). The CDR3 nucleotides are TGTGCCAGCAGCTTACGGGCCAACTCTGGAAACACCATATATTTT. Residues: CASSLRANSGNTIYF.

V is TRBV4-3 and J is TRBJ2-5; 7 bases align to TRBD2. J gave up 5 bases and V 0 bases, and 15 bases lay outside the gene matches. The CDR3 totals 18 residues. Germline lookup yields CDR1 LGHNA and CDR2 YSLEER. CDR3 residues: CASSQEPPRGRAWETQYF. In DNA, the CDR3 is TGCGCCAGCAGCCAAGAACCTCCCCGGGGGAGGGCCTGGGAGACCCAGTACTTC.